Sequencing of this T cell receptor beta chain was carried out in a study of cytomegalovirus exposure and HLA in healthy donors. Notes on the study in general: Most TCR sequences were uncommon, yet certain public TCRs appeared in many donors.

Primers for the PCR totalled 60 Vbeta and 13 Jbeta. Clones were sequenced by immunoSEQ multiplex PCR, and TCRdb holds only the in-frame ones, with some missing. The sample consists of roughly 250,000 clones, about 75% of them appearing once. Germline V gives CDR1 MNHEY, CDR2 SMNVEV (reference sequence). V shed 3 bases and J shed 0 bases, with 8 bases lying between them. The CDR3 totals 14 residues. A remark on this clone: Antigen: not known.

Healthy bone marrow donors made up the donor group. This clonotype was sampled from a female donor in good health and CMV-seronegative. Material: PBMCs. The chain carries TRBV27 and TRBJ1-1; tentatively, D is TRBD1 (5 bases). This chain's CDR3 is CASSFGGMNTEAFF. For the CDR3, the DNA is TGTGCCAGCAGTTTCGGGGGGATGAACACTGAAGCTTTCTTT.